This T cell receptor beta chain was captured by sequencing in a study of T cell repertoires in cytomegalovirus infection. Study summary: CMV epitopes in the study were HLA-C-restricted (recently identified) and HLA-B-restricted (well studied).

In its sample, this clonotype was seen a few times. The antigen remains undetermined. J was trimmed by 0 bases and V by 5 bases; bases with no gene match: 7. The CDR3 extends over 16 amino acids. Germline assignment: CDR1 LNHDA and CDR2 SQIVND (reference sequence). A single record per CDR3 protein comes from TCRdb applying MiXCR to the reads. The profile covers roughly 920,000 distinct CDR3 sequences, with around 32% appearing a single time and more than 13% taken by the ten largest. The TCR comes from a human donor in good health (CMV status not recorded). Some clones in this sample may be carry-over from other donors' samples. V usage is TRBV19 and J usage is TRBJ2-3, with 8 bases lining up with TRBD2. The sample consisted of cultured CD8+ T cells from PBMCs, taken from culture after CMV antigen stimulation. In nucleotides, the CDR3 is TGTGCCAGTAGTCGGCGGGGGGCCACAAGCACAGATACGCAGTATTTT. Translation: CASSRRGATSTDTQYF.